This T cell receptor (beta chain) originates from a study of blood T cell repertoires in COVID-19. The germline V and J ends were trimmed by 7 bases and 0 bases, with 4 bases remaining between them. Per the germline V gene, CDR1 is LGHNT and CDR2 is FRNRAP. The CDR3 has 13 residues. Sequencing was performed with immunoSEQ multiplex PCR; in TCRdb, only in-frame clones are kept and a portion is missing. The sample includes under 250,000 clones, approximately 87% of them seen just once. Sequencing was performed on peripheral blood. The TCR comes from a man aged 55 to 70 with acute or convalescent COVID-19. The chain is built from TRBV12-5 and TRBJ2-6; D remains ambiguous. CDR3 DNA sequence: TGTGCTAGTGAGAGCTCTGGGGCCAACGTCCTGACTTTC. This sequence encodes CASESSGANVLTF.